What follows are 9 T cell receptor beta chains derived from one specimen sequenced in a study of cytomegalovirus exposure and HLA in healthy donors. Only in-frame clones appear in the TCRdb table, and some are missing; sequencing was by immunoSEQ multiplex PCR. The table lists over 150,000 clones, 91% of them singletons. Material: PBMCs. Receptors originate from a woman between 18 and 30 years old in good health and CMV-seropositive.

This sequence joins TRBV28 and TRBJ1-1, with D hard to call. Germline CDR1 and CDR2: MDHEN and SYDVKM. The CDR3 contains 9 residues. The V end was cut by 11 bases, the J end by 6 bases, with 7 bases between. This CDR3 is CAGVSEAFF. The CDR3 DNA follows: TGTGCCGGAGTGTCTGAAGCTTTCTTT. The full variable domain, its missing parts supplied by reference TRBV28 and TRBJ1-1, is DVKVTQSSRYLVKRTGEKVFLECVQDMDHENMFWYRQDPGLGLRLIYFSYDVKMKEKGDIPEGYSVSREKKERFSLILESASTNQTSMYLCAGVSEAFFGQGTRLTVV.

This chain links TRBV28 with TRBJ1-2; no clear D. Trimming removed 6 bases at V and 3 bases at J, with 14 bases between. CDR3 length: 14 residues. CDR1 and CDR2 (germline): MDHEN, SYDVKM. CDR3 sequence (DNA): TGTGCCAGCAGCCCCTATTCATTGGACTATGGCTACACCTTC. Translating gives CASSPYSLDYGYTF.

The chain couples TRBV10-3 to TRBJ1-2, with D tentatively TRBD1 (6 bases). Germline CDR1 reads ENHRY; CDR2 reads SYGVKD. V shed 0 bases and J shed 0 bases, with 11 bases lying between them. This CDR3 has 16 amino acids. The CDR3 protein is CAISESWGLSNYGYTF. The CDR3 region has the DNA TGTGCCATCAGTGAGTCCTGGGGGCTATCTAACTATGGCTACACCTTC.

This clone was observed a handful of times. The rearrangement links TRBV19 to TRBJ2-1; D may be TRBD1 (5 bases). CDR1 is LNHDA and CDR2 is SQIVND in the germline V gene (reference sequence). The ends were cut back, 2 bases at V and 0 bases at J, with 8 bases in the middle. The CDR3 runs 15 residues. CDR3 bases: TGTGCCAGTAGTATACAGGGCTCCTCCTACAATGAGCAGTTCTTC. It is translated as CASSIQGSSYNEQFF.

The CDR3 DNA follows: TGTGCCAGCAGCTTAGGGTCAGGGGGCAGACGAAATCAGCCCCAGCATTTT. Its protein product is CASSLGSGGRRNQPQHF. The chain uses TRBV13 and TRBJ1-5, with TRBD1 matching over 8 bases. The CDR3 runs to 17 residues. The germline gives CDR1 PRHDT, CDR2 FYEKMQ (reference sequence). With 0 bases clipped from V and 4 bases from J, the junction kept 8 bases outside the gene matches.

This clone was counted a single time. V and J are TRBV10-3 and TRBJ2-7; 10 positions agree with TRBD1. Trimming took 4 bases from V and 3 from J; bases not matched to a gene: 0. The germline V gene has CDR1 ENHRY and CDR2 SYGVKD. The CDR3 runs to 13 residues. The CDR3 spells CAISGDRGYEQYF. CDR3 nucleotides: TGTGCCATCAGTGGGGACAGGGGCTACGAGCAGTACTTC.

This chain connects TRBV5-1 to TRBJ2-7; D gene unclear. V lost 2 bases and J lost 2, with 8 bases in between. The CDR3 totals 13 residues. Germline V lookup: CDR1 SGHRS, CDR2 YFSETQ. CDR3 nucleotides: TGCGCCAGCAGCTTAACAGCTACCTACGAGCAGTACTTC. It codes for CASSLTATYEQYF. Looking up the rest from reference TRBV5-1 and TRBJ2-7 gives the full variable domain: KAGVTQTPRYLIKTRGQQVTLSCSPISGHRSVSWYQQTPGQGLQFLFEYFSETQRNKGNFPGRFSGRQFSNSRSEMNVSTLELGDSALYLCASSLTATYEQYFGPGTRLTVT.

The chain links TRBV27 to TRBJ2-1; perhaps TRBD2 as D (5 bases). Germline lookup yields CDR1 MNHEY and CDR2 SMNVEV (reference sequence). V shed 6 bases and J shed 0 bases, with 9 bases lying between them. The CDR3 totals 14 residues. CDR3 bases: TGTGCCAGCAGCGAACTAGGCTCCTACAATGAGCAGTTCTTC. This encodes CASSELGSYNEQFF.

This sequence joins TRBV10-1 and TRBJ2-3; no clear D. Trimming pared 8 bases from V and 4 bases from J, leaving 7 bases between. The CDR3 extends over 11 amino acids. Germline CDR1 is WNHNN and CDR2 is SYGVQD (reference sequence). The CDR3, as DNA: TGCGCCAGCCTTAGAGCAGATACGCAGTATTTT. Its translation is CASLRADTQYF.